This T cell receptor (beta chain) was profiled in a study of T cells in localized non-small cell lung cancer. Data came from immunoSEQ multiplex PCR; TCRdb stores just in-frame clones and leaves some out. The sample lists around 3,000 clones, 25% to 30% occurring once. Sequencing was performed on lung tumor tissue, taken before any cancer treatment. This TCR came from a woman aged 35-75 years with stage I squamous cell lung carcinoma.

Written as DNA, the CDR3 is TGTGCCACCTCCAACGACGAGGGAATGAACACTGAAGCTTTCTTT. Translating gives CATSNDEGMNTEAFF. The J gene is TRBJ1-1, the V gene TRBV18; D is undetermined. This CDR3 contains 15 residues. V lost 10 bases and J lost 0, with 18 bases in between. Germline V lookup: CDR1 KGHSH, CDR2 LQKENI. Looking up the rest from reference TRBV18 and TRBJ1-1 gives the full variable domain: NAGVMQNPRHLVRRRGQEARLRCSPMKGHSHVYWYRQLPEEGLKFMVYLQKENIIDESGMPKERFSAEFPKEGPSILRIQQVVRGDSAAYFCATSNDEGMNTEAFFGQGTRLTVV.